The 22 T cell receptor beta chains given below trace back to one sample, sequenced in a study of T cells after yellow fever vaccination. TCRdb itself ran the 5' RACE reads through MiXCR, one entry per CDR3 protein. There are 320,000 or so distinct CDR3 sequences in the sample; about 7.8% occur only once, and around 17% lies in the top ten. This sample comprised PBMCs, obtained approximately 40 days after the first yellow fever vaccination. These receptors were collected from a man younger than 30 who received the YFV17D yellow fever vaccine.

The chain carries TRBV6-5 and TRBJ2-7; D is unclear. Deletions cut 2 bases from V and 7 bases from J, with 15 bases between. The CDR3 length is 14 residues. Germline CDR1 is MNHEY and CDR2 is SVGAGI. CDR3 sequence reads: CASSYGRYQREQYF. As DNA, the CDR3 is TGTGCCAGCAGTTACGGCAGATATCAAAGAGAGCAGTACTTC.

CDR3 region: CASSPMGEAGVTGDTQYF. The CDR3 coding sequence is TGCGCCAGCAGCCCCATGGGGGAAGCGGGGGTCACTGGTGATACGCAGTATTTT. The genes are TRBV5-1 and TRBJ2-3, with TRBD2 matching over 8 bases. The germline gives CDR1 SGHRS, CDR2 YFSETQ. The J segment lost 6 bases and the V segment lost 4 bases, leaving 19 bases of the junction unmatched. CDR3 length: 18 amino acids.

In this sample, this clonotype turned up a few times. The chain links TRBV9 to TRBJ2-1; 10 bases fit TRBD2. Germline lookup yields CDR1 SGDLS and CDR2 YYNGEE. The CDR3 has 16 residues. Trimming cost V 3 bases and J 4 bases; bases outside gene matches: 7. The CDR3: CASSGVAGGPYNEQFF. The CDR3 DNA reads TGTGCCAGCAGCGGCGTAGCGGGGGGACCTTACAATGAGCAGTTCTTC. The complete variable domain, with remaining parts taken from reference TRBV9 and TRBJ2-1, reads DSGVTQTPKHLITATGQRVTLRCSPRSGDLSVYWYQQSLDQGLQFLIQYYNGEERAKGNILERFSAQQFPDLHSELNLSSLELGDSALYFCASSGVAGGPYNEQFFGPGTRLTVL.

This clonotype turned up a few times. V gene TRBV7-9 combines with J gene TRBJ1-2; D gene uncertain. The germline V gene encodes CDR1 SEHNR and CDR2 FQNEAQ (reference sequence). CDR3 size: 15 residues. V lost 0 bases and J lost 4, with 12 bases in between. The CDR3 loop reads CASSLAVGGFYGYTF. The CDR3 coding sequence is TGTGCCAGCAGCTTAGCGGTAGGAGGTTTCTATGGCTACACCTTC.

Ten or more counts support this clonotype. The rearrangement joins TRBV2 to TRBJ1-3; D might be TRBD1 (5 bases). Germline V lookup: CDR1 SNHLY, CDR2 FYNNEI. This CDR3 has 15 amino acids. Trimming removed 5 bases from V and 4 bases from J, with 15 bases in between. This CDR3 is CASSRDSYAGNTIYF. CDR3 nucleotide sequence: TGTGCCAGCAGTCGAGACAGTTATGCAGGAAACACCATATATTTT.

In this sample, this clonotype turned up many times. This chain's CDR3 is CASSYSGSSYNEQFF. The CDR3 DNA reads as TGTGCCAGCAGCTACAGCGGAAGCTCCTACAATGAGCAGTTCTTC. The chain has TRBV6-5 and TRBJ2-1, with a possible D match to TRBD2 (5 bases). Trimming removed 6 bases at V and 0 bases at J, with 12 bases between. Germline V gives CDR1 MNHEY, CDR2 SVGAGI. The CDR3 contains 15 residues.

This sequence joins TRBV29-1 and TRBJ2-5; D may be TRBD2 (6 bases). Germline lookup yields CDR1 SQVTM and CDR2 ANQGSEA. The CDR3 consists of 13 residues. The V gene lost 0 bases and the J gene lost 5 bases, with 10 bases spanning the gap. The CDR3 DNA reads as TGCAGCGTTGAAGATTTACGGGAGGAGACCCAGTACTTC. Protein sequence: CSVEDLREETQYF. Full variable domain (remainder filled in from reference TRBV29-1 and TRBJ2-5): SAVISQKPSRDICQRGTSLTIQCQVDSQVTMMFWYRQQPGQSLTLIATANQGSEATYESGFVIDKFPISRPNLTFSTLTVSNMSPEDSSIYLCSVEDLREETQYFGPGTRLLVL.

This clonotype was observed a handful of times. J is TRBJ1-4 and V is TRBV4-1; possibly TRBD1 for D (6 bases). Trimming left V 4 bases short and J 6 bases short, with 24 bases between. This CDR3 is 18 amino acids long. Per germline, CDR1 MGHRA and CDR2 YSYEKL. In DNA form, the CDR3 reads TGCGCCAGCAGCCTCTCAACTCCGCGACAGGCTAGGGATGAAAAACTGTTTTTT. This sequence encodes CASSLSTPRQARDEKLFF.

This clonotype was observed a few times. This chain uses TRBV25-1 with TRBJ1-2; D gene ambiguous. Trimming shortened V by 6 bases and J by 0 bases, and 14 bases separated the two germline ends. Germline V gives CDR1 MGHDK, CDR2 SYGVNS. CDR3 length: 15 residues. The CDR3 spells CASSGPSGSNYGYTF. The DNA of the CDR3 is TGTGCCAGCAGCGGGCCTTCCGGGTCTAACTATGGCTACACCTTC.

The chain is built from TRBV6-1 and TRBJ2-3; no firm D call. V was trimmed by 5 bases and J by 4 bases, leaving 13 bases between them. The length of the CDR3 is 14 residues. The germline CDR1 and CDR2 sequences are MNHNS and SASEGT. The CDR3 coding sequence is TGTGCCAGCAGTACGGCGTTTTTCTCAGATACGCAGTATTTT. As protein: CASSTAFFSDTQYF.

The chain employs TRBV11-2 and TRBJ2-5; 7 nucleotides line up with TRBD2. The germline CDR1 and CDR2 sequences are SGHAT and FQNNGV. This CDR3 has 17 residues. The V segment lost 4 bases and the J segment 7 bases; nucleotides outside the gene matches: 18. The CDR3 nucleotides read TGTGCCAGCAGCTACTACTCCGGCGGCGGGGGAAAGGGGACCCAGTACTTC. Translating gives CASSYYSGGGGKGTQYF.

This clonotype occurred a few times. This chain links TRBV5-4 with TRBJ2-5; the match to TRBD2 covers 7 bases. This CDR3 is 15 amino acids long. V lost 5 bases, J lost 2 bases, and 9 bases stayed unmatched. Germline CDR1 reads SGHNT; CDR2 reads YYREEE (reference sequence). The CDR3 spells CASRAPSGGQETQYF. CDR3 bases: TGTGCCAGCAGGGCCCCCTCGGGGGGACAAGAGACCCAGTACTTC.

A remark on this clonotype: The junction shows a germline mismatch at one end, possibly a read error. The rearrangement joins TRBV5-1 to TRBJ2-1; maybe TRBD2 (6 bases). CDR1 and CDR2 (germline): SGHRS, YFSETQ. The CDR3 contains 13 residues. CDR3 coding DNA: TGCGCCTGCAGCTTTTCAGGGAGGAATGAGCAGTTCTTC. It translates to CACSFSGRNEQFF.

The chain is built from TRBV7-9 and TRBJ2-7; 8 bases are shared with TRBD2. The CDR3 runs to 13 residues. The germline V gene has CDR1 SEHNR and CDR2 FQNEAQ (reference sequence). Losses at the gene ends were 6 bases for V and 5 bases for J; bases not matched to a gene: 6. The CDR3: CASRPGGDDEQYF. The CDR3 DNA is TGTGCCAGCAGGCCGGGGGGGGATGACGAGCAGTACTTC.

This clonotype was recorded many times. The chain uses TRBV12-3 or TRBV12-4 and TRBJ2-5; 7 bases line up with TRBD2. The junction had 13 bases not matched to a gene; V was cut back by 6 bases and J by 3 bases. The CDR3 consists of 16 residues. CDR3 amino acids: CASSGAGAGIEETQYF. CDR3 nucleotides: TGTGCCAGCAGCGGGGCAGGAGCGGGGATTGAAGAGACCCAGTACTTC.

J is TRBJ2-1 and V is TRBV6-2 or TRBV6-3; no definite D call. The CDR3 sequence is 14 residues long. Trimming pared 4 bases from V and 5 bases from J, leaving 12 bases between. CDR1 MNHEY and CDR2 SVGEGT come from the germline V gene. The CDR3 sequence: CASSWGILDNEQFF. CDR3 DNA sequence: TGTGCCAGCAGTTGGGGAATACTGGACAATGAGCAGTTCTTC.

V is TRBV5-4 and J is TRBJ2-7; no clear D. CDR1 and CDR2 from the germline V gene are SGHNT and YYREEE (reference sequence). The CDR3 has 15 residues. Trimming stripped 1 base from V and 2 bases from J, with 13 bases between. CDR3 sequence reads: CASSLHGVGPYEQYF. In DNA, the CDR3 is TGTGCCAGCAGCTTGCACGGAGTCGGTCCCTACGAGCAGTACTTC.

The CDR3 spells CASSLSEWNTEAFF. The CDR3 DNA sequence: TGTGCCAGCAGTTTGTCAGAATGGAACACTGAAGCTTTCTTT. The V call is TRBV27, the J call TRBJ1-1, with D unresolved. CDR3 length: 14 residues. V was pared by 3 bases and J by 1 base, with 9 bases between. Germline V gene sequence: CDR1 MNHEY, CDR2 SMNVEV (reference sequence).

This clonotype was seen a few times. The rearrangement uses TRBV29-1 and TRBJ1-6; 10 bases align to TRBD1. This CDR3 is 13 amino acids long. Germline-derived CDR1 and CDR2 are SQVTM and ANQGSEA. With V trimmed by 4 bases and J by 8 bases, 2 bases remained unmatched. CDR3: CSVGGTGDSPLHF. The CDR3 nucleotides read TGCAGCGTTGGAGGGACAGGGGATTCACCCCTCCACTTT.

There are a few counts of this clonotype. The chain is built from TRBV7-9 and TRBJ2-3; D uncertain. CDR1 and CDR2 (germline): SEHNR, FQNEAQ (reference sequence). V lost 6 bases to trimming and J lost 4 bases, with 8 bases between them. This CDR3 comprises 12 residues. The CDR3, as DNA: TGTGCCAGCAGGCCTTACGCAGATACGCAGTATTTT. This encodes CASRPYADTQYF.

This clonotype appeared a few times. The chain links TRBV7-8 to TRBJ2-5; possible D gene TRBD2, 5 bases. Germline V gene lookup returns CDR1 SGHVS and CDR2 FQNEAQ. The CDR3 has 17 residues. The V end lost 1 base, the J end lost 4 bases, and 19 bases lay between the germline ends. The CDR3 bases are TGTGCCAGCAGCTTAGTCCCCTTTCGGGGAAGGGTAGAGACCCAGTACTTC. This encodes CASSLVPFRGRVETQYF.

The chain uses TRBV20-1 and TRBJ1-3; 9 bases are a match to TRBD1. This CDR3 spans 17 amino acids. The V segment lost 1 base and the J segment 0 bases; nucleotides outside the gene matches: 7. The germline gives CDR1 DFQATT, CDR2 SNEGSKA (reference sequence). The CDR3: CSARGGQGMASGNTIYF. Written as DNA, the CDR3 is TGCAGTGCTAGAGGGGGACAGGGAATGGCCTCTGGAAACACCATATATTTT.